This TCR beta chain derives from a study of identifying expanded T cells in peripheral blood. Unmatched junction bases numbered 10, after V lost 5 bases and J lost 4 bases. This CDR3 region has 15 residues. CDR1 is MNHEY and CDR2 is SMNVEV in the germline V gene (reference sequence). Only in-frame clones appear in the TCRdb table, and some are missing; sequencing was by immunoSEQ multiplex PCR. The sample has just over 90,000 clones, about 88% seen once. What was sequenced was blood. The receptor's source is a person between 18 and 70 years old in good health. V and J are TRBV27 and TRBJ2-7; 8 bases match TRBD1. This CDR3 reads CASSKDRGAPYEQYF. CDR3 DNA sequence: TGTGCCAGCAGTAAAGACAGGGGAGCACCTTACGAGCAGTACTTC.